The next 30 T cell receptor beta chains were all read from a single sample in a study of cytomegalovirus exposure and HLA in healthy donors. Primers included in the PCR were 60 Vbeta and 13 Jbeta primers. The repertoire was sequenced with immunoSEQ multiplex PCR; TCRdb's copy has only in-frame clones and lacks some. The table has 130,000 or so clones, around 80% seen once. The sequencing input was PBMCs. The origin of the receptors is a man between 18 and 35 years old in good health and CMV-seropositive.

The chain carries TRBV7-8 and TRBJ2-1, with 13 positions matching TRBD2. J lost 2 bases, V lost 8 bases, and 3 bases had no gene match. The CDR3 is 15 amino acids. From germline, CDR1 is SGHVS and CDR2 FQNEAQ. This CDR3 reads CASGGLAGAYNEQFF. The DNA for the CDR3 is TGTGCCAGCGGCGGACTAGCGGGAGCCTACAATGAGCAGTTCTTC.

This chain connects TRBV5-1 to TRBJ2-1; TRBD2 matches at 13 bases. With 4 bases clipped from V and 7 bases from J, the junction kept 5 bases outside the gene matches. In germline, CDR1 is SGHRS, CDR2 YFSETQ. The CDR3 length is 15 residues. The CDR3 sequence: CASSLRTSGSNEQFF. CDR3 in DNA: TGCGCCAGCAGCCTTCGGACTAGCGGGAGTAATGAGCAGTTCTTC.

This clone appeared a single time. CDR3 nucleotides: TGCGCCAGCAGCCAGGACACGTTCGGTTTCAATGAAGCTTTCTTT. Residues: CASSQDTFGFNEAFF. J is TRBJ1-1 and V is TRBV5-1; a possible D gene is TRBD1 (5 bases). This CDR3 is built from 15 residues. CDR1 SGHRS and CDR2 YFSETQ come from the germline V gene. Trimming took 4 bases from V and 7 from J, leaving 20 bases between them.

Details on this clone: Other DNA sequences in this sample translate to the same CDR3. V gene TRBV5-1 combines with J gene TRBJ2-2, with 7 bases fitting TRBD1. After removal of 4 bases from V and 3 bases from J, the junction contained 6 bases not matched to a gene. The CDR3 is made up of 15 amino acids. Germline CDR1 reads SGHRS; CDR2 reads YFSETQ. The CDR3 spells CASSNDRADTGELFF. The CDR3 nucleotides read TGCGCCAGCAGCAATGACAGGGCCGACACCGGGGAGCTGTTTTTT.

This chain joins TRBV4-1 and TRBJ2-3; D possibly corresponds to TRBD2 (7 bases). The germline V gene encodes CDR1 MGHRA and CDR2 YSYEKL. The CDR3 consists of 16 residues. The ends were cut back, 0 bases at V and 1 base at J, with 11 bases in the middle. The CDR3 loop is CASSQDGGPGTDTQYF. CDR3 sequence (DNA): TGCGCCAGCAGCCAAGACGGGGGGCCGGGCACAGATACGCAGTATTTT.

The chain joins TRBV14 to TRBJ2-7; TRBD2 is a possible D gene (7 bases). The germline V gene encodes CDR1 SGHDN and CDR2 FVKESK. Trimming removed 2 bases from V and 6 bases from J, with 14 bases in between. This CDR3 spans 14 amino acids. CDR3 coding DNA: TGTGCCAGCAGCCAATTTCGGGGGGCCCGCGAGCAGTACTTC. Its protein product is CASSQFRGAREQYF.

The chain combines TRBV7-6 with TRBJ2-5, with D possibly being TRBD1 (5 bases). Looked up from germline, CDR1 is SGHVS and CDR2 is FNYEAQ. Trimming left V 1 base short and J 4 bases short, with 19 bases between. The CDR3 is made up of 17 amino acids. The CDR3 reads CASSLGLGRRIGETQYF. The CDR3 bases are TGTGCCAGCAGCTTAGGGCTGGGGCGAAGGATTGGAGAGACCCAGTACTTC.

This clone occurred once. V is TRBV5-1 and J is TRBJ1-1; a weak D match, TRBD1 (6 bases). The CDR3 is made up of 13 amino acids. Trimming pared 5 bases from V and 3 bases from J, leaving 11 bases between. Germline values: CDR1 SGHRS, CDR2 YFSETQ. This CDR3 is CASSRQADTEAFF. DNA for the CDR3: TGCGCCAGCAGTAGACAGGCCGACACTGAAGCTTTCTTT.

This chain joins TRBV29-1 and TRBJ1-1, with TRBD1 identical over 8 bases. The CDR3 loop spans 15 amino acids. The J segment lost 5 bases and the V segment lost 6 bases, leaving 14 bases of the junction unmatched. The germline CDR1 and CDR2 sequences are SQVTM and ANQGSEA. CDR3 bases: TGCAGCGTCATAGGCGGCAGGGGGCAATGGACTGAAGCTTTCTTT. Its protein product is CSVIGGRGQWTEAFF.

This chain connects TRBV5-4 to TRBJ2-7; TRBD1 might be the D (5 bases). In germline, CDR1 is SGHNT, CDR2 YYREEE (reference sequence). Deletions cut 1 base from V and 1 base from J, with 6 bases between. The length of the CDR3 is 13 residues. The CDR3 loop reads CASSLQGSYEQYF. The CDR3 region has the DNA TGTGCCAGCAGCTTGCAGGGTTCCTACGAGCAGTACTTC.

A few counts support this clone. The V and J genes are TRBV6-5 and TRBJ1-1; D call uncertain. V shed 8 bases and J shed 5 bases, with 15 bases lying between them. This CDR3 is built from 13 residues. Germline V CDR1 and CDR2: MNHEY, SVGAGI. This CDR3 is CASSSGLRTEAFF. The CDR3 nucleotides read TGTGCCAGCTCGAGTGGGTTGAGGACTGAAGCTTTCTTT.

This chain connects TRBV10-1 to TRBJ1-1; 7 bases are a match to TRBD1. The J segment lost 0 bases and the V segment lost 3 bases, leaving 7 bases of the junction unmatched. CDR3 size: 16 residues. The germline V gene has CDR1 WNHNN and CDR2 SYGVQD (reference sequence). In DNA form, the CDR3 reads TGCGCCAGCAGTGACCACTCGGACAGGTTGAACACTGAAGCTTTCTTT. Translating it yields CASSDHSDRLNTEAFF.

This clone was picked up one time. This chain joins TRBV28 and TRBJ1-2; no clear D. The CDR3 runs 12 residues. The V end lost 5 bases, the J end lost 4 bases, and 8 bases lay between the germline ends. CDR1 is MDHEN, CDR2 SYDVKM, per germline. CDR3 in DNA: TGTGCCAGCAGTATAGGGAGCTATGGCTACACCTTC. Translated, it gives CASSIGSYGYTF.

This chain joins TRBV27 and TRBJ1-2; D remains unclear. With 0 bases removed from V and 4 bases from J, the gap between germline ends came to 9 bases. The CDR3 covers 14 residues. Germline CDR1 MNHEY, CDR2 SMNVEV (reference sequence). The DNA of the CDR3 is TGTGCCAGCAGTTTATCGAGCGAAGGCTATGGCTACACCTTC. Protein sequence: CASSLSSEGYGYTF.

The DNA of the CDR3 is TGTGCCAGCAGTATCCAGGGGAGTCAGCCCCAGCATTTT. The encoded protein is CASSIQGSQPQHF. The J gene is TRBJ1-5, the V gene TRBV6-5; D may be TRBD1 (6 bases). CDR3 length equals 13 residues. Germline lookup yields CDR1 MNHEY and CDR2 SVGAGI. Trimming pared 5 bases from V and 6 bases from J, leaving 11 bases between.

The rearrangement links TRBV28 to TRBJ1-3, with 11 bases identical to TRBD1. This CDR3 has 17 residues. V was clipped by 8 bases and J by 3 bases; unmatched bases: 12. Germline V gives CDR1 MDHEN, CDR2 SYDVKM. DNA for the CDR3: TGTGCCAGCTCCCCCCTCCGGGACAGGGGGAGTGGAAACACCATATATTTT. Protein sequence: CASSPLRDRGSGNTIYF.

This clone was counted a single time. The rearrangement joins TRBV18 to TRBJ1-2; D gene uncertain. The V end was cut by 2 bases, the J end by 1 base, with 8 bases between. The length of the CDR3 is 14 residues. Germline V lookup: CDR1 KGHSH, CDR2 LQKENI. CDR3 nucleotides: TGTGCCAGCTCACCAGCGGGAATTAACTATGGCTACACCTTC. It encodes CASSPAGINYGYTF.

The J gene is TRBJ1-1, the V gene TRBV27, with TRBD1 identical over 11 bases. The CDR3 totals 14 residues. After removal of 6 bases from V and 10 bases from J, the junction contained 10 bases not matched to a gene. Germline V gives CDR1 MNHEY, CDR2 SMNVEV (reference sequence). CDR3 loop: CASSRGQGGESAFF. In nucleotides, the CDR3 is TGTGCCAGCAGCAGGGGACAGGGGGGTGAATCAGCTTTCTTT.

The chain joins TRBV7-6 to TRBJ2-7, with 7 bases matching TRBD2. CDR1 is SGHVS and CDR2 is FNYEAQ in the germline V gene. Trimming at V came to 1 base and at J to 5 bases, leaving 8 bases not matched to a gene. CDR3 length equals 15 residues. The CDR3 reads CASSLGTGSGDEQYF. CDR3 coding DNA: TGTGCCAGCAGCTTAGGTACCGGGAGCGGGGACGAGCAGTACTTC.

The rearrangement uses TRBV4-1 and TRBJ2-7, with D possibly TRBD1 on 6 matching bases. CDR3 size: 14 residues. V lost 1 base and J lost 0, with 7 bases in between. Germline V gene lookup returns CDR1 MGHRA and CDR2 YSYEKL. The DNA for the CDR3 is TGCGCCAGCAGCCAAGCACAGGGCTCCTACGAGCAGTACTTC. As protein: CASSQAQGSYEQYF.

As for this clone: The junction departs from the called germline gene at one end, perhaps through a read error. The V and J genes are TRBV6-1 and TRBJ1-1; maybe TRBD1 (6 bases). The length of the CDR3 is 16 residues. The germline CDR1 and CDR2 sequences are MNHNS and SASEGT. The CDR3 coding sequence is TGTGCCAACAGTGAACCGTACCGGGACATCGGCACTGAAGCTTTCTTT. Its translation: CANSEPYRDIGTEAFF.

The rearrangement joins TRBV5-1 to TRBJ1-1, with 8 positions matching TRBD1. Germline V gene lookup returns CDR1 SGHRS and CDR2 YFSETQ. This CDR3 is built from 14 residues. The junction had 2 bases not matched to a gene; V was cut back by 3 bases and J by 1 base. The CDR3 bases are TGCGCCAGCAGCTCACAGGGGGGGAACACTGAAGCTTTCTTT. Translating it yields CASSSQGGNTEAFF. Filled out from reference TRBV5-1 and TRBJ1-1, the complete variable domain reads KAGVTQTPRYLIKTRGQQVTLSCSPISGHRSVSWYQQTPGQGLQFLFEYFSETQRNKGNFPGRFSGRQFSNSRSEMNVSTLELGDSALYLCASSSQGGNTEAFFGQGTRLTVV.

In DNA form, the CDR3 reads TGTGCCAGCAGCTTCCCAGGAGGAAACACCATATATTTT. Translated: CASSFPGGNTIYF. The rearrangement joins TRBV5-5 to TRBJ1-3; no clear D. Looked up from germline, CDR1 is SGHKS and CDR2 is YYEKEE (reference sequence). Between the trimmed V and J ends, which lost 2 bases and 4 bases, there was a span of 7 bases. CDR3 length equals 13 residues.

On this clone itself: At one of its ends the junction is not consistent with the germline gene, which may arise from a read error. This same CDR3 is encoded by further DNA sequences in the sample. V gene TRBV7-9 combines with J gene TRBJ2-5, with D perhaps matching TRBD1 (5 bases). This CDR3 is built from 14 residues. Germline V gene data show CDR1 as SEHNR and CDR2 as FQNEAQ (reference sequence). CDR3 in amino acids: CASSSSQGRETQYF. CDR3 bases: TGCGCCAGCAGCTCAAGCCAGGGAAGGGAGACCCAGTACTTC.

The CDR3 is CASSETGVAYEQYF. DNA for the CDR3: TGTGCCAGCAGTGAAACAGGGGTAGCCTACGAGCAGTACTTC. The chain is built from TRBV27 and TRBJ2-7; 7 bases are a match to TRBD1. This CDR3 is 14 amino acids long. V lost 5 bases and J lost 2; bases outside the gene matches: 6. CDR1 is MNHEY, CDR2 SMNVEV, per germline (reference sequence).

The rearrangement uses TRBV5-6 and TRBJ1-5; a weak D match, TRBD1 (6 bases). The CDR3 is made up of 15 amino acids. V lost 1 base and J 7 bases, leaving 15 bases between the germline ends. Per the germline V gene, CDR1 is SGHDT and CDR2 is YYEEEE. CDR3 sequence reads: CASSLLARGDQPQHF. The CDR3 DNA reads TGTGCCAGCAGCTTGTTAGCCAGGGGAGACCAGCCCCAGCATTTT.

V usage is TRBV7-9 and J usage is TRBJ1-4, with D unresolved. The CDR3 totals 15 residues. The V gene lost 1 base and the J gene lost 3 bases, with 9 bases spanning the gap. Germline V lookup: CDR1 SEHNR, CDR2 FQNEAQ (reference sequence). CDR3 DNA sequence: TGTGCCAGCAGCTTAGGGTGGGAGCCTAATGAAAAACTGTTTTTT. Protein: CASSLGWEPNEKLFF.

This rearrangement joins TRBV19 to TRBJ2-1; 7 bases are a match to TRBD1. CDR1 is LNHDA, CDR2 SQIVND, per germline (reference sequence). V lost 5 bases and J lost 6; bases outside the gene matches: 10. The CDR3 contains 15 residues. The CDR3 region is CASSEHRGSVNEQFF. As DNA, the CDR3 is TGTGCCAGTAGTGAACACAGGGGTTCTGTCAATGAGCAGTTCTTC.

The gene calls are TRBV5-1 and TRBJ2-5; TRBD2 matches 9 bases. The CDR3 is made up of 16 amino acids. The V and J ends lost 4 bases and 6 bases, in that order; junction bases with no gene match: 13. CDR1 and CDR2 from the germline V gene are SGHRS and YFSETQ. The CDR3 sequence: CASSAAGREGQKTQYF. DNA for the CDR3: TGCGCCAGCAGCGCCGCGGGGCGGGAGGGCCAGAAGACCCAGTACTTC.

The chain's CDR3 is CASLQGGGREQYF. For the CDR3, the DNA is TGTGCCAGTCTACAGGGGGGAGGACGAGAGCAGTACTTC. V gene TRBV28 combines with J gene TRBJ2-7; TRBD1 aligns across 8 bases. There are 13 residues in the CDR3. Germline trimming cut 9 bases from V and 7 bases from J; bases unmatched to any gene: 11. Germline loops: CDR1 MDHEN, CDR2 SYDVKM.